These 3 T cell receptor beta chains came from one sample sequenced in a study of blood T cell repertoires in COVID-19. Assay: immunoSEQ multiplex PCR; the TCRdb copy retains only in-frame clones and omits some. The sample has about 81,000 clones; about four fifths are singletons. Sequences were obtained from peripheral blood. These receptors all come from a human donor in a cohort sampled during active COVID-19.

The rearrangement joins TRBV21-1 to TRBJ2-7; the tabulated D call, TRBD2, remains unverified against the DNA. TRBV21-1 is a pseudogene segment. The CDR3 runs to 16 residues. CDR3 DNA: TGTGCCAGCAGCAAAGAGGGCTGCGGGGGGGGCTACGAGCAGTACTTC. It is translated as CASSKEGCGGGYEQYF.

V usage is TRBV18 and J usage is TRBJ1-1, with D uncertain. The germline V and J ends were trimmed by 6 bases and 6 bases, with 8 bases remaining between them. Germline V gene lookup returns CDR1 KGHSH and CDR2 LQKENI. The CDR3 has 11 residues. In nucleotides, the CDR3 is TGTGCCAGCTCCCTGTCGTCTGAAGCTTTCTTT. It specifies CASSLSSEAFF.

This clone turned up a few times. This sequence joins TRBV2 and TRBJ1-3; TRBD1 might be the D (5 bases). The CDR3 contains 15 residues. Germline assignment: CDR1 SNHLY and CDR2 FYNNEI. The germline V and J ends were trimmed by 10 bases and 0 bases, with 16 bases remaining between them. This CDR3 reads CATQRGSYSGNTIYF. The CDR3, as DNA: TGTGCCACGCAACGGGGGAGCTACTCTGGAAACACCATATATTTT.